This TCR beta chain was profiled in a study of regulatory T cells in long-lasting Graves disease. Time point in this sample: persistent/refractory GD, antithyroid drugs over 5 years with positive TRAb. With RNA extracted from PBMCs as input, the TCR library was made. Construction of TCR beta libraries relied on iRepertoire HTBI primers and on Arm-PCR targeting CDR3 regions. TCRdb used MiXCR to reprocess the multiplex PCR reads, holding one entry per CDR3 protein. The sample includes 500,000 to 700,000 distinct CDR3 sequences, around 32% of them seen just once. Germline CDR1 reads SGHAT; CDR2 reads FQNNGV. Trimming shortened V by 5 bases and J by 7 bases, and 17 bases separated the two germline ends. The CDR3 length is 14 residues. This clonotype has only a few counts.

The specimen comprised peripheral blood mononuclear cells (PBMCs), sampled when the disease was refractory, from a patient treated with antithyroid drugs. The sequence was collected from a female donor with Graves disease. J is TRBJ1-2 and V is TRBV11-2; D perhaps matches TRBD1 (5 bases). The CDR3 nucleotides read TGTGCCAGCAGCACCGGGACGGCCACTTTTGGCTACACCTTC. Translating it yields CASSTGTATFGYTF.